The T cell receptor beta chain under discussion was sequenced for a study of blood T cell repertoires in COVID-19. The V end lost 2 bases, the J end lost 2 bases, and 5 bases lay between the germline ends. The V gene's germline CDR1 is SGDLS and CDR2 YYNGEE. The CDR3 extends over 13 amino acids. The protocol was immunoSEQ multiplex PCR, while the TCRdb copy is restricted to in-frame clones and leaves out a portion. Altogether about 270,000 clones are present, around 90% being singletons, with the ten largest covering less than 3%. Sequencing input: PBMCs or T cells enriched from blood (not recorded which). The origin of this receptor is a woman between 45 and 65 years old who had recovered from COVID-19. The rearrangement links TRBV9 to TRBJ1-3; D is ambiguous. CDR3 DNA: TGTGCCAGCAGCGTGGCGGCTGGAAACACCATATATTTT. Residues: CASSVAAGNTIYF.